This TCR beta chain was sequenced in a study of blood T cell repertoires in COVID-19. Across the study: COVID-19 samples from acute and convalescent phases originated in the United States, Italy and Spain. Sources were T cells, B-cell-depleted T cells, or PBMCs; the material itself was cDNA or gDNA.

The CDR3 loop spans 12 amino acids. From germline, CDR1 is SNHLY and CDR2 FYNNEI. Trimming took off 5 bases at V and 10 bases at J, with 14 bases between the two ends. Clones were sequenced by immunoSEQ multiplex PCR, and TCRdb holds only the in-frame ones, with some missing. The sample records around 130,000 clones, about 85% being singletons. The origin of this receptor is a middle-aged man with active or convalescent COVID-19. The chain recombines TRBV2 with TRBJ1-1; D unclear. Sequences were obtained from peripheral blood. The CDR3 coding sequence is TGTGCCAGCAGTCCCCGTGCGTTGCTAGCTTTCTTT. It encodes CASSPRALLAFF.